This T cell receptor beta chain was sequenced in a study of CD8 T cells in ankylosing spondylitis. The V end lost 1 base, the J end lost 0 bases, and 16 bases lay between the germline ends. The CDR3 is 17 residues long. Germline CDR1 and CDR2: SGHAT and FQNNGV. TCRdb ran MiXCR on the 5' RACE reads and lists one entry per CDR3 protein. The repertoire consists of 300,000 to 400,000 distinct CDR3 sequences, with 20% to 25% occurring once and the leading ten covering less than 15%. The origin of this receptor is a male donor with ankylosing spondylitis or in good health (not recorded which). V usage is TRBV11-2 and J usage is TRBJ2-7, with D perhaps TRBD1 or TRBD2 (5 bases each). The sequenced material came from blood, either unsorted or a sorted T cell fraction (not recorded which). The CDR3, as DNA: TGTGCCAGCAGCTTAGTCCCTCCAGGGACCTTCTCCTACGAGCAGTACTTC. Protein: CASSLVPPGTFSYEQYF.